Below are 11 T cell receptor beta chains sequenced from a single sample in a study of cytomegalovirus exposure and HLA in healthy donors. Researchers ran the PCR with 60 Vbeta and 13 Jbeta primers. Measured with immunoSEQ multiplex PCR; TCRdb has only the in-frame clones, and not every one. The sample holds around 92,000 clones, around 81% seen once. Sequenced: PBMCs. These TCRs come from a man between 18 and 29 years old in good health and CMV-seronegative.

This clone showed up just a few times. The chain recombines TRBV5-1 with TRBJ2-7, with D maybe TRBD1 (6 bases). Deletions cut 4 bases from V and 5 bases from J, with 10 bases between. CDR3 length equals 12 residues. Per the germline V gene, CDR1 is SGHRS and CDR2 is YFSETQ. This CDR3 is CASSRDIDEQYF. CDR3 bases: TGCGCCAGCAGCCGGGACATAGACGAGCAGTACTTC.

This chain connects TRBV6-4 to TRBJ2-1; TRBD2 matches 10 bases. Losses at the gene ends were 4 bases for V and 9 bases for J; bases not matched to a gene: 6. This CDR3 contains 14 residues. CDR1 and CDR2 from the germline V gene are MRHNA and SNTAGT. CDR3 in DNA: TGTGCCAGCAGTGTGAGCGGGGGGGCGGTTGAGCAGTTCTTC. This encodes CASSVSGGAVEQFF.

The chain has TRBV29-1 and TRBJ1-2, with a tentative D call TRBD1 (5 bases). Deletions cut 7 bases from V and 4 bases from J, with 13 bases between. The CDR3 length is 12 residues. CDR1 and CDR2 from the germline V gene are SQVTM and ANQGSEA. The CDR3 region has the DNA TGCAGCGCTACTACAGGTGTCTATGGCTACACCTTC. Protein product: CSATTGVYGYTF.

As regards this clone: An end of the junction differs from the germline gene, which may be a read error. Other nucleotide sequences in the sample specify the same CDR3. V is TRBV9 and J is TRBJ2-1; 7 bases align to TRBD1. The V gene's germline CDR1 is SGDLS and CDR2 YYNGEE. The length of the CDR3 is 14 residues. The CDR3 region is CASSAGTAYNEQFF. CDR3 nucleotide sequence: TGTGCCAGCAGCGCAGGGACAGCTTACAACGAGCAGTTCTTC.

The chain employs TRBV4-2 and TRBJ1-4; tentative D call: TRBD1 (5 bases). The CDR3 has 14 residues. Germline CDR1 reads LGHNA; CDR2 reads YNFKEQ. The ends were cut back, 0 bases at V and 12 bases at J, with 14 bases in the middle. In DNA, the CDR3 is TGTGCCAGCAGCCAAGATGGGGCAGGGAAAGAACTGTTTTTT. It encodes CASSQDGAGKELFF.

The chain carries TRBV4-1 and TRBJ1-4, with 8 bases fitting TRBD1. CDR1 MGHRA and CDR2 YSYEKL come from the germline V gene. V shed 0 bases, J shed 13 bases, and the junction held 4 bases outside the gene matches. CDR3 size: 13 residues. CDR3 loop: CASSQEYQGALFF. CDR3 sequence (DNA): TGCGCCAGCAGCCAAGAATACCAGGGGGCACTGTTTTTT.

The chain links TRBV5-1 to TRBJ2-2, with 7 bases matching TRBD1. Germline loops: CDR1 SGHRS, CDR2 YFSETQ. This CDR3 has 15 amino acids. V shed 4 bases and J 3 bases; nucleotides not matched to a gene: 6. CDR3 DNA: TGCGCCAGCAGCCCACAGACAGGGCACACCGGGGAGCTGTTTTTT. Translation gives CASSPQTGHTGELFF.

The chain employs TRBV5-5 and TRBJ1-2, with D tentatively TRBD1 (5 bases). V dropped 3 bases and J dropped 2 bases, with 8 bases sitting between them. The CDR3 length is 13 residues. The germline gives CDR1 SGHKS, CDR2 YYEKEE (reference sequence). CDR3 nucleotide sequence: TGTGCCAGCAGCTCGTCAGGGAACTATGGCTACACCTTC. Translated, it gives CASSSSGNYGYTF.

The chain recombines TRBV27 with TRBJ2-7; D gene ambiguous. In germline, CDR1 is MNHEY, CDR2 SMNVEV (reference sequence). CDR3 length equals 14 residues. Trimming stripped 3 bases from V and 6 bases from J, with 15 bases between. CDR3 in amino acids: CASSLGPRQPEQYF. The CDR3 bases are TGTGCCAGCAGTTTGGGCCCTCGGCAGCCCGAGCAGTACTTC.

CDR3 in DNA: TGTGCCAGCAGCACGATGAACGGTTACGAGCAGTACTTC. Its translation: CASSTMNGYEQYF. The chain combines TRBV13 with TRBJ2-7; no firm D call. CDR1 PRHDT and CDR2 FYEKMQ come from the germline V gene (reference sequence). Trimming cost V 5 bases and J 4 bases, with 12 bases left between them. This CDR3 has 13 residues.

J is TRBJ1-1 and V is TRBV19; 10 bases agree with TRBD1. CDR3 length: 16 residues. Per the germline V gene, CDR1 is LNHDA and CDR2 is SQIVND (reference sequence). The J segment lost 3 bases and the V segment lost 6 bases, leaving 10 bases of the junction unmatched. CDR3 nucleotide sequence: TGTGCCAGTAGCCCCGGGACAGGGGAGGTCTACACTGAAGCTTTCTTT. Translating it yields CASSPGTGEVYTEAFF.